This entry is about one T cell receptor beta chain. This sample is drawn from a study of cytomegalovirus exposure and HLA in healthy donors. Per the germline V gene, CDR1 is LNHDA and CDR2 is SQIVND (reference sequence). V lost 6 bases and J lost 7; bases outside the gene matches: 7. The CDR3 has 15 amino acids. TCRdb's table, derived via immunoSEQ multiplex PCR, lists solely in-frame clones and lacks some. The table records nearly 200,000 clones, 70% to 85% of them present only once. Sequencing input: PBMCs. The chain has TRBV19 and TRBJ1-5, with 12 bases that match TRBD1. The TCR sequence derives from a woman aged 30 to 39 in good health and CMV-seropositive. The CDR3 reads CASRGTGGAGQPQHF. The CDR3 DNA follows: TGTGCCAGTAGGGGGACAGGGGGCGCCGGGCAGCCCCAGCATTTT.